The rows below give T cell receptor beta chains drawn from one sample of a study of graft-versus-host responses after intestinal transplantation. Assay used: immunoSEQ multiplex PCR; TCRdb lists only in-frame clones, some missing. The table includes 80,000 to 100,000 clones, less than 95% detected once. Their specific antigens are unknown. The sample here was unstimulated CD8+ T cells sorted from spleen or lymph node cells, taken before transplant. The receptor source for this set is a human donor who was the organ donor for an intestinal transplant. Each CDR3 is given with its conserved first and last residue. Each record gives: V gene, clone size, D gene, J gene, CDR3 protein, CDR3 DNA. The D gene is left open where the match is weak. Expanded clones get a size class; other rows say once, few or many, or leave the size out.

TRBV10-3	-	TRBD2	TRBJ2-5	CAISESTSGQETQYF	TGTGCCATCAGTGAGTCGACTAGCGGGCAAGAGACCCAGTACTTC
TRBV6-6	-	-	TRBJ2-7	CASSDGRTEVEQYF	TGTGCCAGCAGCGATGGGAGGACTGAAGTGGAGCAGTACTTC
TRBV7-9	-	-	TRBJ2-7	CASSLTRGEQYF	TGTGCCAGCAGCCTTACCCGCGGCGAGCAGTACTTC
TRBV28	-	-	TRBJ2-2	CASSLFASGLRELFF	TGTGCCAGCAGTTTATTCGCGTCTGGTCTCCGGGAGCTGTTTTTT
TRBV7-9	-	-	TRBJ2-2	CASSLDFGTGELFF	TGTGCCAGCAGCTTAGATTTCGGCACCGGGGAGCTGTTTTTT
TRBV6-5	-	-	TRBJ1-1	CASNPSEEAFF	TGTGCCAGCAACCCGAGTGAGGAAGCTTTCTTT
TRBV30	-	TRBD1	TRBJ2-7	CAWSSGTGPSEQYF	TGTGCCTGGAGCTCCGGGACAGGGCCGTCGGAGCAGTACTTC
TRBV30	-	-	TRBJ1-1	CAWKDSNTEAFF	TGTGCCTGGAAGGACAGCAACACTGAAGCTTTCTTT
TRBV7-6	-	-	TRBJ2-7	CASSLTTGSYEQYF	TGTGCCAGCAGCTTAACTACAGGGTCCTACGAGCAGTACTTC
TRBV7-3	-	-	TRBJ2-3	CASSLIEADTQYF	TGTGCCAGCAGCTTAATCGAGGCAGATACGCAGTATTTT
TRBV11-2	-	-	TRBJ2-7	CASSPGRVEQYF	TGTGCCAGCAGCCCCGGTCGGGTCGAGCAGTACTTC
TRBV7-7	-	TRBD2	TRBJ2-5	CASSPTSGGETQYF	TGTGCCAGCAGCCCCACTAGCGGGGGGGAGACCCAGTACTTC
TRBV4-1	-	TRBD1	TRBJ2-1	CASSQVKSGGAEQFF	TGCGCCAGCAGCCAAGTGAAGTCAGGGGGCGCGGAGCAGTTCTTC
TRBV4-1	-	-	TRBJ1-1	CASSQGAGTEAFF	TGCGCCAGCAGCCAAGGAGCAGGGACTGAAGCTTTCTTT
TRBV30	-	-	TRBJ1-5	CAWSSAGLQPQHF	TGTGCCTGGAGTTCGGCAGGGCTTCAGCCCCAGCATTTT
TRBV4-1	-	-	TRBJ2-7	CASSQSVAGAVSSYEQYF	TGCGCCAGCAGCCAAAGCGTGGCAGGGGCCGTAAGCTCCTACGAGCAGTACTTC
TRBV7-3	-	-	TRBJ2-7	CASSQMGSSSYEQYF	TGTGCCAGCAGCCAAATGGGGAGTAGCTCCTACGAGCAGTACTTC
TRBV29-1	once	-	TRBJ2-2	CSVDNRNTGELFF	TGCAGCGTGGACAACAGGAACACCGGGGAGCTGTTTTTT
TRBV7-2	-	-	TRBJ1-4	CASSQRNEKLFF	TGTGCCAGCAGTCAGAGGAATGAAAAACTGTTTTTT
TRBV28	once	-	TRBJ1-3	CASSSGGNTIYF	TGTGCCAGCAGTTCAGGAGGAAACACCATATATTTT
TRBV27	-	-	TRBJ2-7	CASSFAAPSLEQYF	TGTGCCAGCAGTTTTGCAGCGCCGTCTTTGGAGCAGTACTTC
TRBV11-2	-	-	TRBJ2-7	CASSSPYEQYF	TGTGCCAGCAGCTCTCCCTACGAGCAGTACTTC
TRBV7-9	-	-	TRBJ1-1	CASSPLSIRNTEAFF	TGTGCCAGCAGCCCCCTAAGTATTCGGAACACTGAAGCTTTCTTT
TRBV5-6	-	-	TRBJ1-5	CASSLWGEAYQPQHF	TGTGCCAGCAGCTTGTGGGGGGAGGCTTATCAGCCCCAGCATTTT
TRBV30	-	-	TRBJ2-7	CACQTESFYEQYF	TGTGCCTGCCAGACAGAGAGTTTCTACGAGCAGTACTTC
TRBV6-5	-	-	TRBJ2-3	CASSRQAPSTDTQYF	TGTGCCAGCAGCCGACAGGCCCCTAGCACAGATACGCAGTATTTT
TRBV30	-	TRBD1	TRBJ1-2	CAWKPGQGAKGYTF	TGTGCCTGGAAGCCGGGACAGGGGGCTAAAGGCTACACCTTC
TRBV6-1	-	-	TRBJ2-2	CASTLSPLSGELFF	TGTGCCAGCACCTTGAGCCCATTGAGCGGGGAGCTGTTTTTT
TRBV5-5	-	-	TRBJ2-7	CASSTDSYEQYF	TGTGCCAGCTCGACAGACTCCTACGAGCAGTACTTC
TRBV7-8	-	-	TRBJ2-5	CASSLAFRVLETQYF	TGTGCCAGCAGCTTAGCGTTCAGGGTTCTGGAGACCCAGTACTTC
TRBV5-4	-	TRBD2	TRBJ2-7	CASSLKREVSYEQYF	TGTGCCAGCAGCTTGAAGCGGGAGGTCTCTTACGAGCAGTACTTC
TRBV6-1	-	TRBD1	TRBJ1-2	CASSEVQGGYGYTF	TGTGCCAGCAGTGAAGTACAGGGGGGATATGGCTACACCTTC
TRBV29-1	few	TRBD2	TRBJ2-1	CSVASSGEDEQFF	TGCAGCGTTGCGTCTAGCGGGGAGGATGAGCAGTTCTTC
TRBV2	-	-	TRBJ2-4	CASSATQPDYVQYF	TGTGCCAGCAGTGCTACACAGCCCGATTATGTTCAGTACTTC
TRBV4-1	once	-	TRBJ2-7	CASSQEGGEQYF	TGTGCCAGCAGCCAAGAGGGGGGCGAGCAGTACTTC
TRBV28	-	-	TRBJ1-5	CASTEIWGGPFGNQPQHF	TGTGCCAGCACTGAAATCTGGGGCGGCCCTTTTGGCAATCAGCCCCAGCATTTT
TRBV6-4	-	-	TRBJ2-7	CASSDPIWGGARYEQYF	TGTGCCAGCAGTGACCCCATTTGGGGGGGGGCGCGTTACGAGCAGTACTTC
TRBV7-8	once	TRBD2	TRBJ2-2	CASSFRTSGANTGELFF	TGTGCCAGCAGCTTCCGGACTAGCGGCGCGAACACCGGGGAGCTGTTTTTT
TRBV28	-	-	TRBJ1-3	CASSLPMNTIYF	TGTGCCAGCAGTCTACCCATGAACACCATATATTTT
TRBV5-1	-	TRBD1	TRBJ1-1	CASSSENRGWGAGAFF	TGCGCCAGCAGCTCAGAAAACAGGGGATGGGGTGCTGGAGCTTTCTTT
TRBV7-9	-	-	TRBJ1-1	CASSLGGGDTEAFF	TGTGCCAGCAGCTTAGGAGGGGGGGACACTGAAGCTTTCTTT
TRBV7-9	-	TRBD2	TRBJ2-3	CASRGTSGVRGTTDTQYF	TGTGCCAGTAGGGGGACTAGCGGGGTCCGGGGTACGACAGATACGCAGTATTTT
TRBV11-3	-	-	TRBJ2-7	CASSYTSYEQYF	TGTGCCAGCAGCTACACCTCCTACGAGCAGTACTTC
TRBV29-1	-	TRBD1	TRBJ1-2	CSVETGGHGYTF	TGCAGCGTTGAAACAGGGGGCCATGGCTACACCTTC
TRBV28	-	TRBD1	TRBJ1-2	CASSLRTLDRAGGPPYGYTF	TGTGCCAGCAGTTTACGCACCTTGGACAGGGCAGGTGGACCACCCTATGGCTACACCTTC
TRBV27	-	-	TRBJ2-7	CASSFSGIDEQYF	TGTGCCAGCAGTTTTTCAGGGATCGACGAGCAGTACTTC